The present T cell receptor beta chain was sequenced within a study of T cell responses to AZD1222 COVID-19 vaccine. Study results and caveats: Regions left unmutated in variants are reportedly the target of nearly half of spike-specific TCRs.

Sequenced by immunoSEQ multiplex PCR; TCRdb stores in-frame clones only, minus some. Found here are around 140,000 clones, roughly nine tenths of them singletons; the top ten hold 1.5% to 2%. Worth noting for this clone: The antigen remains unidentified.

The CDR3 has 17 amino acids. Trimming cost V 3 bases and J 2 bases; bases outside gene matches: 10. Germline-derived CDR1 and CDR2 are DFQATT and SNEGSKA (reference sequence). The rearrangement uses TRBV20-1 and TRBJ1-6; TRBD1 agrees at 7 bases. This receptor was taken from an adult in good health. This sample comprised peripheral blood, obtained on day 0 of AZD1222 vaccination. The CDR3 region has the DNA TGCAGTGCTAGTTACAGGGGCCGTCGAGCCTATAATTCACCCCTCCACTTT. It specifies CSASYRGRRAYNSPLHF.